This passage covers 3 T cell receptor beta chains from one sample sequenced in a study of blood T cells in healthy people across ages. Primed by a sample-barcoded 5' primer and a J-beta primer mix, a second PCR proceeded for 7 to 11 cycles. Via MiXCR, TCRdb re-called the 5' RACE reads, giving one row per CDR3 protein. The sample includes roughly 570,000 distinct CDR3 sequences, about 26% of them seen just once. The sequencing sample was made of blood. The receptors were sampled from a woman between 65 and 79 years old in good health.

Comments on this clonotype: The junction does not match germline at one end; this may be a read error. The chain employs TRBV11-3 and TRBJ2-4; D possibly corresponds to TRBD1 (6 bases). The CDR3 totals 14 residues. Germline V gene sequence: CDR1 SGHNT, CDR2 YENEEA. The DNA of the CDR3 is TGTGCCCGCAGCCCACAGGGAAGGGAGAACATTCAGTACTTC. It codes for CARSPQGRENIQYF.

This sequence joins TRBV4-3 and TRBJ2-1; the D gene is possibly TRBD2 (6 bases). Germline values: CDR1 LGHNA, CDR2 YSLEER. CDR3 length: 16 residues. The V gene lost 0 bases and the J gene lost 9 bases, with 18 bases spanning the gap. This CDR3 is CASSQDGTGALFEQFF. CDR3 nucleotide sequence: TGCGCCAGCAGCCAAGATGGGACGGGAGCCCTCTTTGAGCAGTTCTTC.

The chain employs TRBV5-1 and TRBJ2-7, with 8 bases matching TRBD2. The V and J ends lost 2 bases and 5 bases, in that order; junction bases with no gene match: 6. Germline values: CDR1 SGHRS, CDR2 YFSETQ. There are 14 residues in the CDR3. CDR3: CASSFRPAGDEQYF. In nucleotides, the CDR3 is TGCGCCAGCAGCTTCAGACCAGCGGGGGACGAGCAGTACTTC. Using reference TRBV5-1 and TRBJ2-7 for the parts outside the CDR3, the full variable domain is KAGVTQTPRYLIKTRGQQVTLSCSPISGHRSVSWYQQTPGQGLQFLFEYFSETQRNKGNFPGRFSGRQFSNSRSEMNVSTLELGDSALYLCASSFRPAGDEQYFGPGTRLTVT.